This entry lists 3 T cell receptor beta chains sequenced from one sample in a study of T cells in Graves' hyperthyroidism and ophthalmopathy. The TCR beta CDR3 regions underwent amplification using RNA transcripts as the source. The TCR CDR3 first-round RT-PCR relied on the HTBI primer set. TCRdb re-derived calls from the multiplex PCR reads in MiXCR, one entry per CDR3 protein. The table has around 250,000 distinct CDR3 sequences, roughly 15% seen once. Sequenced: blood. Receptors originate from a young woman with Graves' ophthalmopathy.

At least ten counts were recorded for this clonotype. This chain connects TRBV5-6 to TRBJ1-6; D is unclear. CDR1 is SGHDT and CDR2 is YYEEEE in the germline V gene. Deletions cut 3 bases from V and 7 bases from J, with 20 bases between. This CDR3 is 17 amino acids long. The DNA of the CDR3 is TGTGCCAGCAGCTCGCCCGGAGGGTGGGAGCCCAATTCACCCCTCCACTTT. Translated: CASSSPGGWEPNSPLHF. Full variable domain (remainder filled in from reference TRBV5-6 and TRBJ1-6): DAGVTQSPTHLIKTRGQQVTLRCSPKSGHDTVSWYQQALGQGPQFIFQYYEEEERQRGNFPDRFSGHQFPNYSSELNVNALLLGDSALYLCASSSPGGWEPNSPLHFGNGTRLTVT.

This chain joins TRBV19 and TRBJ1-4, with a possible D match to TRBD1 (5 bases). Germline CDR1 reads LNHDA; CDR2 reads SQIVND (reference sequence). The CDR3 sequence is 16 residues long. V was clipped by 5 bases and J by 6 bases, with 19 bases between them. This CDR3 is CASSDRDSLKHEKLFF. The CDR3 bases are TGTGCCAGTAGTGATCGGGACTCACTAAAGCATGAAAAACTGTTTTTT.

Note on this clonotype: A much larger clone is a single base away; this may be a read error. The chain carries TRBV2 and TRBJ2-1; D is undetermined. Germline CDR1 SNHLY, CDR2 FYNNEI. This CDR3 region has 15 residues. Trimming shortened V by 6 bases and J by 10 bases, and 22 bases separated the two germline ends. The CDR3 is CASSARPVHLYEQFF. Here the CDR3 DNA reads TGTGCCAGCAGCGCACGTCCCGTCCACCTCTACGAGCAGTTCTTC. Based on the CDR3 plus reference TRBV2 and TRBJ2-1, the full variable domain is EPEVTQTPSHQVTQMGQEVILRCVPISNHLYFYWYRQILGQKVEFLVSFYNNEISEKSEIFDDQFSVERPDGSNFTLKIRSTKLEDSAMYFCASSARPVHLYEQFFGPGTRLTVL.